This T cell receptor beta chain is drawn from a study of cytomegalovirus exposure and HLA in healthy donors. As to this clone: The antigen is not known.

In the PCR, 60 Vbeta and 13 Jbeta primers were used. Produced via immunoSEQ multiplex PCR; TCRdb's table is partial and in-frame only. Here the sample spans about 120,000 clones, 55% to 65% being singletons. From germline, CDR1 is LGHNA and CDR2 YSLEER. This CDR3 is built from 17 residues. The V gene end was trimmed by 1 base and the J gene end by 6 bases; junction bases not matched to a gene: 8. Study conclusions and caveats: Beyond CMV serostatus, there was no information to go on about immune exposure. The study flagged about 150 TCR beta chains as cytomegalovirus-associated.

The chain combines TRBV4-3 with TRBJ2-5, with 13 bases that match TRBD2. Sequenced input: PBMCs. The sequence was collected from a man aged 35 to 55 in good health and CMV-seropositive. The CDR3 DNA reads TGCGCCAGCAGCCAAGGGAAACTAGCGGGAGGGCCCCAGACCCAGTACTTC. Translation gives CASSQGKLAGGPQTQYF.